This T cell receptor (beta chain) was documented in a study of CD8 T cells in ankylosing spondylitis. The study, taken as a whole, reports: Blood from ankylosing spondylitis patients appeared to carry a characteristic roughly 8-variant TCR beta motif. Earlier work had already found some motif variants in reactive arthritis synovial fluid and blood. Matched ankylosing spondylitis synovial fluid reportedly contained a significantly enriched population of disease-linked clones.

CDR1 and CDR2 from the germline V gene are SGHRS and YFSETQ. The CDR3 loop spans 14 amino acids. A quantitative 5'-RACE method, one with molecular barcodes, was used to make TCR beta libraries. TCRdb reprocessed the 5' RACE reads via MiXCR and lists one record per CDR3 protein. The sample carries 150,000 to 200,000 distinct CDR3 sequences, about 9.9% recorded once. Details on this clonotype: No antigen is known for it. The junction departs from the called germline gene at one end, perhaps through a read error.

The chain uses TRBV5-1 and TRBJ2-3, with D maybe TRBD2 (5 bases). Sequencing was done on a sample of blood, either unsorted or a sorted T cell fraction (not recorded which). The sequence was collected from a male donor with ankylosing spondylitis or in good health (not recorded which). The CDR3, as DNA: TGCGCCGGCAGCTTGGAGGTGGGCACAGATACGCAGTATTTT. This translates into CAGSLEVGTDTQYF.